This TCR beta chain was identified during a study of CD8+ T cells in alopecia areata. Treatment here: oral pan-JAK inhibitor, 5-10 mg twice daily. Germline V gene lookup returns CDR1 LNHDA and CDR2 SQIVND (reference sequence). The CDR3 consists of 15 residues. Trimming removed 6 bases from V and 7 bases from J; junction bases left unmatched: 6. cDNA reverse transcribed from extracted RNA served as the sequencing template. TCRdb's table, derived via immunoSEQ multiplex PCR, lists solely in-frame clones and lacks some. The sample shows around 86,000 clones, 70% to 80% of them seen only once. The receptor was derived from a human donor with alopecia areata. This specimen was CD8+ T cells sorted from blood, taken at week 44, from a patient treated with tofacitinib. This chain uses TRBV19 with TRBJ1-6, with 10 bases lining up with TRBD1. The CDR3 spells CASSTGQGGNSPLHF. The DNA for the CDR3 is TGTGCCAGTAGCACAGGACAGGGGGGCAATTCACCCCTCCACTTT.